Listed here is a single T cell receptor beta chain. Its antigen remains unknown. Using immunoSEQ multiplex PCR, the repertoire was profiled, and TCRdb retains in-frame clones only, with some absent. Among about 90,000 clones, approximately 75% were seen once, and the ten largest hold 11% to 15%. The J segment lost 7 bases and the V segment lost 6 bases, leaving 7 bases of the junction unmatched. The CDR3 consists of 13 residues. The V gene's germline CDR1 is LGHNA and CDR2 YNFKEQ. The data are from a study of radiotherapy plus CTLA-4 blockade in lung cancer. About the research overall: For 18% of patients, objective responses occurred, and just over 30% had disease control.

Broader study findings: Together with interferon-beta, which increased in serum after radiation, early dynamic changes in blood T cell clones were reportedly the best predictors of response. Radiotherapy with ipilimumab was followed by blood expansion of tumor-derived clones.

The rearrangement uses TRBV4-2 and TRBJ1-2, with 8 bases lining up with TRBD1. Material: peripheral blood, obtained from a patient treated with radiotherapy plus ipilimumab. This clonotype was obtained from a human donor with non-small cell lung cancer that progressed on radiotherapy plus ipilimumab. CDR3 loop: CASRGTGQSGYTF. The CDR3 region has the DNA TGTGCCAGCAGAGGGACAGGTCAAAGTGGCTACACCTTC.